This TCR beta chain derives from a study of cytomegalovirus exposure and HLA in healthy donors. A multiplex PCR was run with 60 Vbeta primers and 13 Jbeta primers. Some clones are missing from TCRdb's copy, which holds only in-frame ones; the method was immunoSEQ multiplex PCR. This sample carries 95,000 to 150,000 clones, under 70% of them seen once, and the ten largest clones take more than 1.5%. The sequence came from a man aged 18 to 30 in good health and CMV-seronegative. The sample taken for sequencing was PBMCs.

CDR3 region: CASSPPQGPYGYTF. For the CDR3, the DNA is TGTGCCAGCTCACCACCACAGGGGCCCTATGGCTACACCTTC. This chain uses TRBV18 with TRBJ1-2; TRBD1 agrees at 7 bases. Per germline, CDR1 KGHSH and CDR2 LQKENI. CDR3 size: 14 residues. With V trimmed by 0 bases and J by 4 bases, 2 bases remained unmatched.